A selection of T cell receptor beta chains follows, all from one sample in a study of identical twins. TCRdb fed the 5' RACE reads into MiXCR, producing one record per CDR3 protein. The sample has approximately 530,000 distinct CDR3 sequences; about a fifth are singletons. The sample was also linked to a second study, of yellow fever vaccine responses in identical twins.

What was sequenced was CD4+ T cells sorted from blood. These receptors were obtained from a woman aged 18 to 35 in good health. CDR3s include the opening cysteine and the closing phenylalanine or tryptophan. D genes are given only for firm matches. Only some rows state a clone size, as once, few, many or a class for expanded clones.

TRBV29-1	TRBD1	NA	TRBJ1-1	CRSPGQGPWGTEAFF	TGCAGATCCCCGGGACAGGGGCCCTGGGGAACTGAAGCTTTCTTT
TRBV5-1	TRBD2	NA	TRBJ2-1	CASSPATSGRASDEQFF	TGCGCCAGCAGCCCAGCAACTAGCGGGAGGGCCTCCGATGAGCAGTTCTTC
TRBV7-8	NA	few	TRBJ2-7	CASSSDPSRQYF	TGTGCCAGCAGCTCAGACCCCTCGCGGCAGTACTTC
TRBV10-1	TRBD2	NA	TRBJ2-5	CASSERASGKETQYF	TGCGCCAGCAGTGAGAGGGCTAGCGGAAAAGAGACCCAGTACTTC
TRBV24-1	NA	NA	TRBJ2-3	CATSEAYTDTQYF	TGTGCCACCAGTGAGGCTTATACAGATACGCAGTATTTT
TRBV12-3/TRBV12-4	NA	NA	TRBJ1-4	CASSLTAWTNEKLFF	TGTGCCAGCAGTTTGACCGCGTGGACTAATGAAAAACTGTTTTTT
TRBV6-1	NA	NA	TRBJ2-5	CASSEVRLTPKGETQYF	TGTGCCAGCTCCGAAGTCCGACTGACACCTAAAGGGGAGACCCAGTACTTC
TRBV5-1	NA	NA	TRBJ2-6	CASKRALEANVLTF	TGCGCCAGCAAACGGGCCCTGGAGGCCAACGTCCTGACTTTC
TRBV12-3/TRBV12-4	TRBD1	NA	TRBJ2-1	CASSPRTGGGSYNEQFF	TGTGCCAGCAGCCCTCGGACAGGGGGAGGGTCCTACAATGAGCAGTTCTTC
TRBV20-1	NA	few	TRBJ2-1	CSARDRVMVYNEQFF	TGCAGTGCTAGAGACAGGGTTATGGTATACAATGAGCAGTTCTTC
TRBV20-1	NA	NA	TRBJ1-5	CSAREGGVYSNQPQHF	TGCAGTGCTAGGGAGGGAGGAGTTTATAGCAATCAGCCCCAGCATTTT
TRBV7-9	NA	few	TRBJ2-2	CASSSPAPNTGELFF	TGTGCCAGCAGCTCCCCAGCCCCGAACACCGGGGAGCTGTTTTTT
TRBV12-3/TRBV12-4	TRBD1	NA	TRBJ2-7	CASNPSGTGYEQYF	TGTGCCAGCAATCCATCCGGGACAGGCTACGAGCAGTACTTC
TRBV18	NA	NA	TRBJ1-2	CASSPPETNYGYTF	TGTGCCAGCTCACCACCCGAGACCAACTATGGCTACACCTTC
TRBV11-2	NA	few	TRBJ1-6	CASSLDLGGRVGSPLHF	TGTGCCAGCAGCTTAGATTTGGGGGGGAGGGTTGGTTCACCCCTCCACTTT
TRBV20-1	NA	few	TRBJ2-5	CSGTGRTQETQYF	TGCAGTGGAACCGGACGGACCCAAGAGACCCAGTACTTC
TRBV5-1	TRBD2	NA	TRBJ2-2	CASSPPGGLVTGELFF	TGCGCCAGCAGCCCCCCGGGGGGTCTCGTCACCGGGGAGCTGTTTTTT
TRBV15	NA	NA	TRBJ2-3	CATTAAGWLDTQYF	TGTGCCACAACGGCCGCGGGCTGGTTGGATACGCAGTATTTT
TRBV2	NA	NA	TRBJ1-1	CASISRGPNTEAFF	TGTGCCAGCATCTCCCGGGGCCCGAACACTGAAGCTTTCTTT
TRBV5-5	NA	few	TRBJ2-1	CASSLEGNGAYNEQFF	TGTGCCAGCAGCTTGGAGGGTAACGGAGCCTACAATGAGCAGTTCTTC
TRBV12-3/TRBV12-4	TRBD1	few	TRBJ1-3	CASSPGTAGNTIYF	TGTGCCAGCAGCCCCGGGACAGCTGGAAACACCATATATTTT
TRBV7-8	TRBD2	few	TRBJ2-6	CASSLRAGAGANVLTF	TGTGCCAGCAGCTTACGTGCGGGAGCTGGGGCCAACGTCCTGACTTTC
TRBV28	NA	few	TRBJ2-1	CASSYGSSYNEQFF	TGTGCCAGCAGTTACGGGAGCTCCTACAATGAGCAGTTCTTC
TRBV20-1	TRBD2	few	TRBJ2-7	CSARDLAGGRYEQYF	TGCAGTGCTAGGGACCTAGCGGGAGGGCGATACGAGCAGTACTTC
TRBV10-2	NA	NA	TRBJ2-5	CASSETGQETQYF	TGCGCCAGCAGTGAGACGGGGCAAGAGACCCAGTACTTC
TRBV12-3/TRBV12-4	TRBD2	NA	TRBJ2-5	CASSITSGGAGETQYF	TGTGCCAGCAGTATCACTAGCGGGGGGGCTGGTGAGACCCAGTACTTC
TRBV4-1	NA	NA	TRBJ2-5	CASSQGGPTLPETQYF	TGCGCCAGCAGCCAAGGGGGACCAACGCTCCCAGAGACCCAGTACTTC
TRBV5-1	TRBD2	few	TRBJ2-3	CASTGTNTDTQYF	TGCGCCAGCACCGGGACTAACACAGATACGCAGTATTTT
TRBV5-5	TRBD1	NA	TRBJ2-1	CASSFRTGGNEQFF	TGTGCCAGCAGCTTCCGGACAGGGGGTAATGAGCAGTTCTTC
TRBV6-2/TRBV6-3	NA	few	TRBJ2-5	CASSYRWEETQYF	TGTGCCAGCAGTTACCGATGGGAAGAGACCCAGTACTTC
TRBV7-2	TRBD1	NA	TRBJ1-1	CASSPSTGEYTEAFF	TGTGCCAGCAGCCCATCGACAGGGGAGTATACTGAAGCTTTCTTT
TRBV10-3	NA	NA	TRBJ2-3	CAISDWRNEDTDTQYF	TGTGCCATCAGTGATTGGCGGAACGAGGACACAGATACGCAGTATTTT
TRBV5-1	TRBD2	few	TRBJ2-3	CASSSRTSASSTDTQYF	TGCGCCAGCAGCTCCCGGACTAGCGCCTCGAGCACAGATACGCAGTATTTT
TRBV10-3	NA	few	TRBJ1-5	CAISESRGGDQPQHF	TGTGCCATCAGTGAGTCGAGAGGGGGGGATCAGCCCCAGCATTTT
TRBV20-1	NA	few	TRBJ2-1	CSAQPRGAPYNEQFF	TGCAGTGCACAACCTCGGGGGGCCCCCTACAATGAGCAGTTCTTC
TRBV3-1	TRBD2	NA	TRBJ2-1	CASSPTSGSPYNEQFF	TGTGCCAGCAGCCCGACTAGCGGGAGTCCTTACAATGAGCAGTTCTTC
TRBV19	TRBD2	NA	TRBJ2-1	CASSIGSGPSYNEQFF	TGTGCCAGTAGTATCGGTAGCGGGCCCTCCTACAATGAGCAGTTCTTC
TRBV18	TRBD1	NA	TRBJ2-7	CASSPYPIGQERSYEQYF	TGTGCCAGCTCACCATACCCAATCGGACAGGAGAGGTCTTACGAGCAGTACTTC
TRBV29-1	NA	NA	TRBJ1-1	CSVAARGLTEAFF	TGCAGCGTTGCGGCCAGGGGTTTGACTGAAGCTTTCTTT
TRBV28	NA	NA	TRBJ1-1	CASSFTTENTEAFF	TGTGCCAGCAGTTTTACCACAGAGAACACTGAAGCTTTCTTT
TRBV29-1	NA	few	TRBJ1-2	CSVVADYGYTF	TGCAGCGTTGTGGCGGACTATGGCTACACCTTC
TRBV20-1	NA	few	TRBJ1-3	CSARGANDGNTIYF	TGCAGTGCTAGGGGAGCGAATGATGGAAACACCATATATTTT
TRBV20-1	TRBD1	NA	TRBJ1-2	CSAIGTANYGYTF	TGCAGTGCCATCGGGACAGCTAACTATGGCTACACCTTC
TRBV4-1	NA	NA	TRBJ2-1	CASSQTLVGDNEQFF	TGCGCCAGCAGCCAGACCCTGGTGGGCGACAATGAGCAGTTCTTC
TRBV11-2	TRBD2	NA	TRBJ2-1	CASSLVAGVNEQFF	TGTGCCAGCAGCTTAGTGGCGGGAGTAAATGAGCAGTTCTTC
TRBV4-2	TRBD2	NA	TRBJ2-7	CASSQEWAKGLAGEYHEQYF	TGTGCCAGCAGCCAAGAGTGGGCCAAGGGACTAGCGGGAGAGTACCACGAGCAGTACTTC
TRBV2	NA	few	TRBJ2-7	CASSGRGIEQYF	TGTGCCAGCAGTGGCCGGGGAATCGAGCAGTACTTC
TRBV28	TRBD2	NA	TRBJ2-3	CASRFRLAGSPDTQYF	TGTGCCAGCAGATTCAGACTAGCGGGAAGCCCAGATACGCAGTATTTT
TRBV10-3	TRBD2	once	TRBJ2-1	CAISPGTSGTRAYNEQFF	TGTGCCATCAGTCCCGGGACTAGCGGGACTAGGGCCTACAATGAGCAGTTCTTC
TRBV28	TRBD2	NA	TRBJ2-7	CASTGGGVHSYEQYF	TGTGCCAGCACCGGGGGGGGGGTGCATTCCTACGAGCAGTACTTC
TRBV5-1	TRBD2	few	TRBJ2-5	CASSSPMPGGRGVETQYF	TGCGCCAGCAGCTCACCTATGCCGGGGGGACGGGGCGTGGAGACCCAGTACTTC
TRBV11-1	TRBD2	NA	TRBJ2-1	CASSLGFLAGGLYNEQFF	TGTGCCAGCAGCCTGGGGTTCCTAGCGGGAGGACTTTACAATGAGCAGTTCTTC